Below, 28 T cell receptor beta chains from the same sample are listed, as sequenced in a study of blood T cells in healthy people across ages (dated by TCRdb to the mid-2010s). The library relied on 5' RACE. The sequencer listed for this sample is Illumina HiSeq 2500. A second PCR of roughly 6 to 11 cycles was run with a J-beta primer mix and a sample-barcoded 5' primer. TCRdb reprocessing: public reads trimmed at Q25 with fastp, clones called with MiXCR, in-frame beta chains kept. Each record represents a unique CDR3 protein, reported with the most common genes and DNA among its rows. The sample table lists 1 million or so distinct CDR3 sequences, about 23% of them with a count of one. 0.65% to 0.75% of the sample lies in the top ten. Separately, the same data were catalogued under a study of T cells of mothers and their children.

The sample taken for sequencing was blood. Every receptor here comes from a girl aged 2 to 9 in good health.

The chain carries TRBV7-9 and TRBJ2-1, with TRBD2 matching over 8 bases. The CDR3 is made up of 17 amino acids. V lost 5 bases and J lost 7; bases outside the gene matches: 16. Germline V lookup: CDR1 SEHNR, CDR2 FQNEAQ (reference sequence). Written as DNA, the CDR3 is TGTGCCAGCAGCCTCGGCATAGCGGGGTGCGGGCGGAATGAGCAGTTCTTC. As protein: CASSLGIAGCGRNEQFF.

A word on this clonotype: An end of the junction differs from the germline gene, which may be a read error. The rearrangement links TRBV15 to TRBJ2-5; tentatively, D is TRBD2 (6 bases). Germline CDR1 is LNHNV and CDR2 is YYDKDF (reference sequence). This CDR3 has 13 residues. In DNA form, the CDR3 reads TGTACCACCAGCAGAGATGGAGGGGAGACCCAGTACTTC. Protein product: CTTSRDGGETQYF.

This chain connects TRBV29-1 to TRBJ1-3; 9 bases are a match to TRBD1. In germline, CDR1 is SQVTM, CDR2 ANQGSEA. There are 14 residues in the CDR3. V gave up 5 bases and J gave up 8 bases; unmatched junction bases: 10. The CDR3 spells CSVLQGALGYTIYF. DNA for the CDR3: TGCAGCGTTTTACAGGGGGCACTGGGGTACACCATATATTTT.

This clonotype was recorded a few times. The genes are TRBV4-1 and TRBJ2-7; 7 bases line up with TRBD1. Germline V gene sequence: CDR1 MGHRA, CDR2 YSYEKL. J gave up 5 bases and V 4 bases, and 5 bases lay outside the gene matches. This CDR3 comprises 13 residues. This chain's CDR3 is CASSPEGGDEQYF. The CDR3 DNA reads as TGCGCCAGCAGCCCCGAAGGGGGCGACGAGCAGTACTTC.

The V and J genes are TRBV12-3 or TRBV12-4 and TRBJ1-6; D ambiguous. The CDR3 is made up of 16 amino acids. V was pared by 6 bases and J by 7 bases, with 19 bases between. DNA for the CDR3: TGTGCCAGCAGCGTTAAAGCTCCTCGGTGGAATTCACCCCTCCACTTT. Translated, it gives CASSVKAPRWNSPLHF.

J is TRBJ1-2 and V is TRBV6-2 or TRBV6-3; D is possibly TRBD1 (5 bases). This CDR3 region has 15 residues. V shed 1 base and J shed 6 bases, with 15 bases lying between them. In germline, CDR1 is MNHEY, CDR2 SVGEGT. This CDR3 reads CASSYYGSRGDGYTF. CDR3 coding DNA: TGTGCCAGCAGTTACTACGGCAGCCGAGGGGATGGCTACACCTTC.

This rearrangement joins TRBV29-1 to TRBJ2-1; 12 bases map to TRBD2. Germline CDR1 reads SQVTM; CDR2 reads ANQGSEA. After removal of 4 bases from V and 4 bases from J, the junction contained 2 bases not matched to a gene. CDR3 size: 14 residues. CDR3 in DNA: TGCAGCGTTGTCCTAGCGGGAGGGTACAATGAGCAGTTCTTC. Its protein is CSVVLAGGYNEQFF.

This clonotype has more than one count but fewer than ten. The V gene is TRBV7-3, the J gene TRBJ2-1, with D hard to call. The CDR3 covers 13 residues. V was cut by 5 bases and J by 7 bases, with 12 bases left in between. Germline V lookup: CDR1 SGHTA, CDR2 FQGTGA. The CDR3 DNA reads TGTGCCAGCAGCCCCATGGGCAGAAATGAGCAGTTCTTC. Translation: CASSPMGRNEQFF.

The rearrangement links TRBV4-2 to TRBJ2-2; D call uncertain. CDR3 length equals 14 residues. Germline CDR1 reads LGHNA; CDR2 reads YNFKEQ. Trimming left V 0 bases short and J 2 bases short, with 4 bases between. The CDR3 DNA reads as TGTGCCAGCAGCCAAGATACTAACACCGGGGAGCTGTTTTTT. Its translation is CASSQDTNTGELFF.

This clonotype was counted once. J is TRBJ2-4 and V is TRBV29-1; 7 bases align to TRBD1. Germline-derived CDR1 and CDR2 are SQVTM and ANQGSEA. The CDR3 extends over 16 amino acids. The V and J ends lost 6 bases and 9 bases, in that order; junction bases with no gene match: 20. The CDR3: CSVRPTGHGNRGIQYF. DNA of the CDR3: TGCAGCGTGAGGCCGACAGGGCACGGGAACAGGGGCATTCAGTACTTC.

The V gene is TRBV6-5, the J gene TRBJ1-4; D remains unclear. Between the trimmed V and J ends, which lost 8 bases and 7 bases, there was a span of 20 bases. Germline CDR1 reads MNHEY; CDR2 reads SVGAGI. This CDR3 has 15 residues. CDR3 in amino acids: CASPVVDPGGEKLFF. Written as DNA, the CDR3 is TGTGCCAGCCCTGTGGTTGATCCGGGAGGTGAAAAACTGTTTTTT.

This clonotype showed up many times. The J gene is TRBJ2-6, the V gene TRBV7-3; D ambiguous. The V end was cut by 5 bases, the J end by 1 base, with 6 bases between. Per germline, CDR1 SGHTA and CDR2 FQGTGA. The CDR3 loop spans 14 amino acids. DNA of the CDR3: TGTGCCAGCAGCCCAATTTCTGGGGCCAACGTCCTGACTTTC. This translates into CASSPISGANVLTF.

The rearrangement uses TRBV4-2 and TRBJ2-3; 8 bases agree with TRBD2. Germline V lookup: CDR1 LGHNA, CDR2 YNFKEQ. CDR3 length: 15 residues. J was trimmed by 6 bases and V by 3 bases; bases with no gene match: 8. The CDR3: CASSQQPGGWDTQYF. The CDR3 nucleotides read TGTGCCAGCAGCCAGCAACCGGGGGGGTGGGATACGCAGTATTTT.

This clonotype has just a few counts. V gene TRBV28 combines with J gene TRBJ2-1, with D possibly called TRBD1 or TRBD2 (5 bases each). The CDR3 totals 14 residues. The germline gives CDR1 MDHEN, CDR2 SYDVKM. Between the trimmed V and J ends, which lost 5 bases and 2 bases, there was a span of 10 bases. The CDR3 here is CASSGDDAYNEQFF. The DNA for the CDR3 is TGTGCCAGCAGTGGGGACGATGCCTACAATGAGCAGTTCTTC.

This sequence joins TRBV7-3 and TRBJ2-5, with D hard to call. V was trimmed by 2 bases and J by 5 bases, leaving 18 bases between them. Germline-derived CDR1 and CDR2 are SGHTA and FQGTGA. The CDR3 runs to 16 residues. The CDR3 nucleotides read TGTGCCAGCAGCTTATCCCAGCGCCAAGGCCGGGAGACCCAGTACTTC. This gives the protein CASSLSQRQGRETQYF.

The sample holds a few counts of this clonotype. The chain links TRBV6-6 to TRBJ2-5, with 9 bases that match TRBD1. The DNA end favors TRBJ2-7, so the J call may be wrong. CDR3 length equals 14 residues. Germline-derived CDR1 and CDR2 are MNHNY and SVGAGI (reference sequence). The CDR3 DNA reads TGTGCCACCTTATCCCGGGACAGGGCGTACGAGCAGTACTTC. Its protein product is CATLSRDRAYEQYF.

V gene TRBV12-3 or TRBV12-4 combines with J gene TRBJ2-7, with D hard to call. The CDR3 has 14 amino acids. Trimming took off 3 bases at V and 9 bases at J, with 18 bases between the two ends. Here the CDR3 DNA reads TGTGCCAGCAGTTTCCGGCAGGTTGTAGATACGCAGTACTTC. Encoded protein: CASSFRQVVDTQYF.

This clonotype was recorded many times. The chain employs TRBV27 and TRBJ1-1; D remains ambiguous. The CDR3 has 11 residues. The germline CDR1 and CDR2 sequences are MNHEY and SMNVEV (reference sequence). With 6 bases removed from V and 2 bases from J, the gap between germline ends came to 4 bases. The CDR3 DNA sequence: TGTGCCAGCAGGAGAAACACTGAAGCTTTCTTT. The encoded protein is CASRRNTEAFF.

The sample holds a few counts of this clonotype. J is TRBJ1-4 and V is TRBV4-1; no reliable D call. V was clipped by 10 bases and J by 2 bases, with 20 bases between them. Germline V gene lookup returns CDR1 MGHRA and CDR2 YSYEKL. The CDR3 contains 16 residues. CDR3: CATQPAKLSTNEKLFF. The CDR3 nucleotides read TGCGCCACCCAGCCGGCGAAACTTTCCACTAATGAAAAACTGTTTTTT.

The CDR3 bases are TGTGCCAGCAGTTTAACTAGCGGGATAGCCCAGCAGTTCTTC. Translating it yields CASSLTSGIAQQFF. V is TRBV12-3 or TRBV12-4 and J is TRBJ2-1, with TRBD2 matching 10 bases. V shed 2 bases and J 11 bases; nucleotides not matched to a gene: 6. The CDR3 is made up of 14 amino acids.

The chain employs TRBV29-1 and TRBJ1-2, with no clear D. This CDR3 region has 13 residues. The V and J ends lost 3 bases and 4 bases respectively, with 12 bases between them. Germline V gene data show CDR1 as SQVTM and CDR2 as ANQGSEA. The CDR3 sequence is CSVDEDLTYGYTF. As DNA, the CDR3 is TGCAGCGTTGATGAAGACTTAACCTATGGCTACACCTTC.

The gene calls are TRBV29-1 and TRBJ2-5; 7 nucleotides agree with TRBD1. The DNA end is a closer match to TRBJ2-7, so the J assignment may be wrong. The germline V gene encodes CDR1 SQVTM and CDR2 ANQGSEA. The CDR3 totals 16 residues. The chain's CDR3 is CSVGPRQGESSYEQYF. The CDR3 DNA is TGCAGCGTTGGTCCCCGACAGGGTGAAAGCTCCTACGAGCAGTACTTC.

This clonotype was seen a few times. The V gene is TRBV7-2, the J gene TRBJ2-7; TRBD2 matches at 11 bases. Germline V gene sequence: CDR1 SGHTA, CDR2 FQGNSA. This CDR3 is 19 amino acids long. Losses at the gene ends were 2 bases for V and 1 base for J; bases not matched to a gene: 13. This CDR3 is CASSLRWATGTSGSYEQYF. CDR3 DNA: TGTGCCAGCAGCTTACGGTGGGCAACCGGGACTAGCGGATCCTACGAGCAGTACTTC.

This chain joins TRBV5-1 and TRBJ2-5, with a possible D match to TRBD1 (6 bases). TRBJ2-1 matches the DNA end more closely, so the J call is doubtful. The germline CDR1 and CDR2 sequences are SGHRS and YFSETQ. The CDR3 extends over 14 amino acids. The CDR3 protein is CASSLWSQGNEQFF. DNA for the CDR3: TGCGCCAGCAGCTTGTGGTCCCAGGGGAACGAGCAGTTCTTC.

This chain joins TRBV7-2 and TRBJ1-2; D is ambiguous. This CDR3 region has 12 residues. Trimming left V 3 bases short and J 7 bases short, with 9 bases between. CDR1 and CDR2 (germline): SGHTA, FQGNSA. CDR3 coding DNA: TGTGCCAGCAGCTTCATCGGGAGTGGCTACACCTTC. It is translated as CASSFIGSGYTF. Full variable domain (missing parts from reference TRBV7-2 and TRBJ1-2): GAGVSQSPSNKVTEKGKDVELRCDPISGHTALYWYRQSLGQGLEFLIYFQGNSAPDKSGLPSDRFSAERTGGSVSTLTIQRTQQEDSAVYLCASSFIGSGYTFGSGTRLTVV.

This clonotype is a singleton in its sample. The chain employs TRBV29-1 and TRBJ1-2, with TRBD1 matching 8 bases. V shed 3 bases, J shed 5 bases, and the junction held 8 bases outside the gene matches. This CDR3 comprises 14 residues. Germline V gives CDR1 SQVTM, CDR2 ANQGSEA. CDR3 protein: CSVDPMTGEYGYTF. The CDR3 DNA follows: TGCAGCGTTGACCCGATGACAGGGGAATATGGCTACACCTTC.

The rearrangement links TRBV7-3 to TRBJ2-5, with 7 bases that match TRBD2. The DNA end lines up better with TRBJ2-1; the J call may be wrong. Germline V gene lookup returns CDR1 SGHTA and CDR2 FQGTGA. The CDR3 is 13 amino acids. CDR3 sequence reads: CASSPGTTNEQFF. CDR3 nucleotide sequence: TGTGCCAGCAGCCCCGGGACTACAAATGAGCAGTTCTTC.

The chain joins TRBV7-2 to TRBJ2-5; D possibly corresponds to TRBD2 (6 bases). The DNA end favors TRBJ2-1, so the J call may be wrong. The CDR3 spans 15 residues. Germline V lookup: CDR1 SGHTA, CDR2 FQGNSA. The CDR3 DNA reads TGTGCCAGCAGCCCTACCGGGACTTTGGGGAATGAGCAGTTCTTC. This sequence encodes CASSPTGTLGNEQFF.